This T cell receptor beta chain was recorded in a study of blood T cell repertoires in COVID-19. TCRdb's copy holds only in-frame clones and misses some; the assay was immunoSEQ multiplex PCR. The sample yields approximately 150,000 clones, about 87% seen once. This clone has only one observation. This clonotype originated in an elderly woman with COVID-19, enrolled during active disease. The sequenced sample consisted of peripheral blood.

The CDR3 DNA follows: TGTGCCAGCAGTGAAAATACTCGGCCGGGAGAAAACGAGCAGTACTTC. Protein product: CASSENTRPGENEQYF. The gene calls are TRBV2 and TRBJ2-7, with a weak D call TRBD2 (6 bases). The CDR3 is made up of 16 amino acids. Trimming pared 2 bases from V and 5 bases from J, leaving 19 bases between. Germline CDR1 reads SNHLY; CDR2 reads FYNNEI.